This T cell receptor (beta chain) came from a study of cytomegalovirus exposure and HLA in healthy donors. About the research overall: A subsequent analysis reported that the 100 to 150 validation repertoires were produced on the same platform that had also been used for the 600 to 800 first-cohort repertoires. Study-wide findings and caveats: In vitro, three CMV-associated chains proved specific for CMV antigens. The classifier reportedly diagnosed cytomegalovirus status with high sensitivity and specificity. The study found most TCR sequences rare, yet found some public TCRs in many donors.

This clone is a singleton in its sample. Its antigen is unknown. Profiling relied on immunoSEQ multiplex PCR, and the TCRdb table lists in-frame clones only, not all of them. The data contain roughly 190,000 clones, about 84% of them seen just once; the ten biggest clones take up more than 1.4%. This CDR3 comprises 14 residues. Germline-derived CDR1 and CDR2 are SGHDT and YYEEEE. Trimming stripped 2 bases from V and 2 bases from J, with 8 bases between. This receptor was taken from a woman aged 18-29 years in good health and CMV-seronegative. This chain uses TRBV5-6 with TRBJ1-5; a possible D gene is TRBD1 (6 bases). Sequencing was carried out using PBMCs. The CDR3: CASSFRTGNQPQHF. The CDR3 nucleotides are TGTGCCAGCAGCTTCAGGACAGGCAATCAGCCCCAGCATTTT.